The source of this T cell receptor beta chain is a study of T-cell memory formation after mild COVID-19. Study details: Each donor largely had its own TCR clusters. Study outcomes and limitations: The appearance of some responding clones in pre-infection memory suggested that cross-reactive memory joined.

MiXCR, applied by TCRdb to the 5' RACE reads, yields one record per CDR3 protein. The sample includes 170,000 or so distinct CDR3 sequences, about 22% of them seen just once. This clonotype occurred a few times. The antigen remains unidentified. The V and J ends lost 5 bases and 9 bases, in that order; junction bases with no gene match: 19. The CDR3 extends over 16 amino acids. The germline gives CDR1 SQVTM, CDR2 ANQGSEA. Sequencing input: PBMCs or a T cell subset sorted from them (not recorded which). The TCR comes from an adult woman who had mild COVID-19 (a few samples of this study predate the infection). Cell type and time point are not known. V gene TRBV29-1 combines with J gene TRBJ2-1; 7 bases align to TRBD1. CDR3 nucleotide sequence: TGCAGCGTTCTATCGGCCGTAGCCGGTCGGGACAGTGAGCAGTTCTTC. Protein product: CSVLSAVAGRDSEQFF.